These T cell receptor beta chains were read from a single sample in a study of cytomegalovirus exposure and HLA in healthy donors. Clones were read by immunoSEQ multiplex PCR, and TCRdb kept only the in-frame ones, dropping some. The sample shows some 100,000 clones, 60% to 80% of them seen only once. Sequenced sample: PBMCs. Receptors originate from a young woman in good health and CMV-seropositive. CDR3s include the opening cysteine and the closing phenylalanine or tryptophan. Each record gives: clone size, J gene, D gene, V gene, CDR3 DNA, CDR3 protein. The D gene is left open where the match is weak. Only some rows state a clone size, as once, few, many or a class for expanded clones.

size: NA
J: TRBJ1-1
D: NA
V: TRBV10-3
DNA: TGTGCCATCAGTGAATTGGACTCCCGTCCCGAAGCTTTCTTT
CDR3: CAISELDSRPEAFF

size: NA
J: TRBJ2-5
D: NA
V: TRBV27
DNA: TGTGCCAGCAGGCCCGGGGCTAGCGAAGAGACCCAGTACTTC
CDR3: CASRPGASEETQYF

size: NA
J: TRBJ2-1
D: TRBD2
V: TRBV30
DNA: TGTGCCTGGAGTCGAACGACTAGCGGGAGGGTTCGGGAGCAGTTCTTC
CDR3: CAWSRTTSGRVREQFF

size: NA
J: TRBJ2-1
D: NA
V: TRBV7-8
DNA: TGTGCCAGCAGCTTAGCGGAGACTTCGGAGCAGTTCTTC
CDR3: CASSLAETSEQFF

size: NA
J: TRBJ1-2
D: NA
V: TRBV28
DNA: TGTGCCAGCAGCGGTCTTGGAGGGGCCTATGGCTACACCTTC
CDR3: CASSGLGGAYGYTF

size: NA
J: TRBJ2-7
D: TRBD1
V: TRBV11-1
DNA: TGTGCCAGCAGCTATAGCGGAGGACAGGGCTCCTACGAGCAGTACTTC
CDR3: CASSYSGGQGSYEQYF

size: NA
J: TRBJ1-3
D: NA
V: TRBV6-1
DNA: TGTGCCAGCAGTGAAATGGCAAACTCTGGAAACACCATATATTTT
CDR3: CASSEMANSGNTIYF

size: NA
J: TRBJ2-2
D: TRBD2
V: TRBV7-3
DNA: TGTGCCAGCAGCTCCGCCGGGACTAGAAGCACCGGGGAGCTGTTTTTT
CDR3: CASSSAGTRSTGELFF

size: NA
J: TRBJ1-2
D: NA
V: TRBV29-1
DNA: TGCAGCGTTGATTCCCCGACAGCAAGCGACTATGGCTACACCTTC
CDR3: CSVDSPTASDYGYTF

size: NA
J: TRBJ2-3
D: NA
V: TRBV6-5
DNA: TGTGCCAGCAGTTACGAGGGACACCCAGACGGAGATACGCAGTATTTT
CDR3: CASSYEGHPDGDTQYF

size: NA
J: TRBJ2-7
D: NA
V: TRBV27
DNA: TGTGCCAGCAGTTCCTCGGCAGGGAACTACGAGCAGTACTTC
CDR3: CASSSSAGNYEQYF

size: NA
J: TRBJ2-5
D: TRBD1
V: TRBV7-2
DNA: TGTGCCAGCAGCTTATACCCCGGGACAGGGGTCCAGGAGACCCAGTACTTC
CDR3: CASSLYPGTGVQETQYF

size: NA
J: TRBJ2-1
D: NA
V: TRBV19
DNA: TGTGCCAGTAGTATAGTTGCGGCCAATGAGCAGTTCTTC
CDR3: CASSIVAANEQFF

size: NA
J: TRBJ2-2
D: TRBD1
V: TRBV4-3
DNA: TGCGCCAGCAGCCAAGTTGGGACAGGGGCTACGAACACCGGGGAGCTGTTTTTT
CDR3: CASSQVGTGATNTGELFF

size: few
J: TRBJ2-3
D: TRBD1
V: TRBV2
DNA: TGTGCCAGCAGTGGCCAGACAGGGGGGAGGGATACGCAGTATTTT
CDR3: CASSGQTGGRDTQYF

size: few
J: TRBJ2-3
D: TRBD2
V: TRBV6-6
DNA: TGTGCCAGCAGTTACGGGACTAGCGTTTTCACAGATACGCAGTATTTT
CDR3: CASSYGTSVFTDTQYF

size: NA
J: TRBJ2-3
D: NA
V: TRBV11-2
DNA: TGTGCCAGTCGTCCTTGGTGGGAGTCATCAGATACGCAGTATTTT
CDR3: CASRPWWESSDTQYF

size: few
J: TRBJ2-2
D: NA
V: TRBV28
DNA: TGTGCCAGCACCGGACAGCTCTACACCGGGGAGCTGTTTTTT
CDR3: CASTGQLYTGELFF

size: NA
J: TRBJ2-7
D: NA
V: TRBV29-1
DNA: TGCAGCGTGATTAGCGGAACCTACGAGCAGTACTTC
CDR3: CSVISGTYEQYF

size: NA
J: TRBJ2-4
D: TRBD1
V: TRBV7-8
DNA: TGTGCCAGCAGCCTCCCCCTGGACAGGGTGAATAACATTCAGTACTTC
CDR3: CASSLPLDRVNNIQYF

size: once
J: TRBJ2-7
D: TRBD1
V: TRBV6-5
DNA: TGTGCCAGCAGTCGGGACAGGGGTTCCCACGAGCAGTACTTC
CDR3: CASSRDRGSHEQYF

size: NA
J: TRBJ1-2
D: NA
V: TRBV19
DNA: TGTGCCAGTAGTATGCAGTCCGCTAACTATGGCTACACCTTC
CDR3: CASSMQSANYGYTF

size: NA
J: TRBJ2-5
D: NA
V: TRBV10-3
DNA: TGTGCCATCAGTGATCGGGAGACCCAGTACTTC
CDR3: CAISDRETQYF

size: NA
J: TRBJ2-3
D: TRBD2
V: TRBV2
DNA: TGTGCCAGCACCGCTCTAGCGGGAGACGGAAAAGATACGCAGTATTTT
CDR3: CASTALAGDGKDTQYF

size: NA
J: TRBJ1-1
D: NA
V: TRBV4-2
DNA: TGTGCCAGCAGCCAAGGGCAGTCCCCAAACACTGAAGCTTTCTTT
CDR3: CASSQGQSPNTEAFF

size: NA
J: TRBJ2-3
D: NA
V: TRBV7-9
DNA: TGTGCCAGCTCGGACTCCGGGGTGGATACGCAGTATTTT
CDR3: CASSDSGVDTQYF

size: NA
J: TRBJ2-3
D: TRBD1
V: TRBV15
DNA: TGTGCCACCAGCAGGGGACCACAGGGGCTCACAGATACGCAGTATTTT
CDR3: CATSRGPQGLTDTQYF

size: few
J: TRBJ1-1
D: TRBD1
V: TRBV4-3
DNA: TGCGCCAGCAGCCCCTTACAGGGGAGCACTGAAGCTTTCTTT
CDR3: CASSPLQGSTEAFF

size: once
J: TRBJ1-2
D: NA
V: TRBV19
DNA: TGTGCCAGTAGGGAGAAACAGGGCCCTTGGGACGGCTACACCTTC
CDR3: CASREKQGPWDGYTF

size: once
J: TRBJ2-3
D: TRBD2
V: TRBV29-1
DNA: TGCAGCGTCGATAGCGGGAGGAAGGGAGGAGATACGCAGTATTTT
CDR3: CSVDSGRKGGDTQYF

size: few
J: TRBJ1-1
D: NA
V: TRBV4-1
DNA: TGCGCCAGCAGCCAAGTCGGGAGGAGGAACACTGAAGCTTTCTTT
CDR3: CASSQVGRRNTEAFF

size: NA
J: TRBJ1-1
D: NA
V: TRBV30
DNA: TGTGCCTGGATCGCCCCGGGGGGAAGCGCTGAAGCTTTCTTT
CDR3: CAWIAPGGSAEAFF

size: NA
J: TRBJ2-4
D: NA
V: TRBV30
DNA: TGTGCCTGGAGTGAACTAGAGGACATTCAGTACTTC
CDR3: CAWSELEDIQYF

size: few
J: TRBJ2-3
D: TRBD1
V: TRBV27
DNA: TGTGCCAGCAGTTCGCTCCCCCCGACAGGGGCCCCCTTCACAGATACGCAGTATTTT
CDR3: CASSSLPPTGAPFTDTQYF

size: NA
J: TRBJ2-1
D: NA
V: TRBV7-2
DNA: TGTGCCAGCAGTTACCAAATCGACAGGAGTGAGCAGTTCTTC
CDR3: CASSYQIDRSEQFF